This entry concerns a single TCR beta chain. Its matching antigen is unknown. Recipient PBMCs carried a CFSE label and met irradiated graft donor PBMCs for five to seven days before FACS sorting. Here immunoSEQ multiplex PCR was the method, and the copy in TCRdb shows in-frame clones only, minus some. The table has about 15,000 clones, 53% seen once. This sample was taken from a study of Tregs in tolerant kidney transplant recipients. The wider study: Related graft donors supplied nonmyeloablative bone marrow transplants, and mixed chimerism was transient. Study-wide results and caveats: Expanding Tregs on activated donor B cells appeared to best identify donor-specific TCRbeta clones. Tolerant patients' donor-specific Tregs expanded beyond overall Tregs, suggesting antigen-driven growth.

The CDR3 runs to 15 residues. V lost 6 bases to trimming and J lost 4 bases; unmatched junction nucleotides: 8. Germline V gives CDR1 SGHTA, CDR2 FQGTGA. This chain links TRBV7-3 with TRBJ2-2; 7 bases agree with TRBD2. The sample in question was CD4+ T cells from blood cultured with allogeneic cells, obtained before the transplant. The TCR sequence derives from a human patient who received a combined kidney and bone marrow transplant. CDR3 sequence: CASRGRSGRTGELFF. Written as DNA, the CDR3 is TGTGCCAGCAGGGGGCGTAGCGGGCGCACCGGGGAGCTGTTTTTT.